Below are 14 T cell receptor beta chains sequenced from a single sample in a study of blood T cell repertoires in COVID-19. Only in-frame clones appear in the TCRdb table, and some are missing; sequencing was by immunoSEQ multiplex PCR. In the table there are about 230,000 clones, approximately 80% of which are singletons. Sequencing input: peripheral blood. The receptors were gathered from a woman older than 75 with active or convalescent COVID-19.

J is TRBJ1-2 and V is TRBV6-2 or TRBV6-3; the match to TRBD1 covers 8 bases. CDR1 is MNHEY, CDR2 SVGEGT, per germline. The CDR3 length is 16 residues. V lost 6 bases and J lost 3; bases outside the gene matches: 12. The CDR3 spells CASSRPRTGRDYGYTF. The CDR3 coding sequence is TGTGCCAGCAGCCGACCGAGGACAGGGAGGGACTATGGCTACACCTTC.

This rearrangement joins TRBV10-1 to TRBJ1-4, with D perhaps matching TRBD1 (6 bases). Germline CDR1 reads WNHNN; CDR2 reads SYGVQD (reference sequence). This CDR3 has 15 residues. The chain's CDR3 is CPTTEGGRSNEKLFF. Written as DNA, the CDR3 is TGCCCGACCACCGAGGGGGGGAGGTCTAATGAAAAACTGTTTTTT.

The CDR3 bases are TGTGCCACCAGCAGTAGACAGGGGGGAAACACTGAAGCTTTCTTT. This codes for CATSSRQGGNTEAFF. The chain is built from TRBV15 and TRBJ1-1; TRBD1 matches 9 bases. CDR1 is LNHNV, CDR2 YYDKDF, per germline (reference sequence). The CDR3 covers 15 residues. The ends lost 3 bases at V and 2 bases at J; junction bases unmatched: 4. Filled out from reference TRBV15 and TRBJ1-1, the complete variable domain reads DAMVIQNPRYQVTQFGKPVTLSCSQTLNHNVMYWYQQKSSQAPKLLFHYYDKDFNNEADTPDNFQSRRPNTSFCFLDIRSPGLGDTAMYLCATSSRQGGNTEAFFGQGTRLTVV.

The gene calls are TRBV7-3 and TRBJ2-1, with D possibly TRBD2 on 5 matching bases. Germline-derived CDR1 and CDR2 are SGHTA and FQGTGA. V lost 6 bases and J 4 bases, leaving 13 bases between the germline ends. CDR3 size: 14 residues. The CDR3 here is CASSPGLQYNEQFF. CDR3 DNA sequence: TGTGCCAGCAGTCCCGGACTCCAATACAATGAGCAGTTCTTC.

The DNA for the CDR3 is TGTGCCAGCAGCCTAACGACAGTCCCAGAGACCCAGTACTTC. It yields the protein CASSLTTVPETQYF. The chain links TRBV4-2 to TRBJ2-5, with a weak D call TRBD1 (5 bases). The CDR3 is 14 residues long. Germline CDR1 reads LGHNA; CDR2 reads YNFKEQ. V gave up 4 bases and J gave up 4 bases, with 13 bases separating them.

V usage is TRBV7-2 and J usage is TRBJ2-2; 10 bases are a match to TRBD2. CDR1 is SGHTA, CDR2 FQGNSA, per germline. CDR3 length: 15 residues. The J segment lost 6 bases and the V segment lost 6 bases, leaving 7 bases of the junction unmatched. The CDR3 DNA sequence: TGTGCCAGCAGTCGACTAGCGGGTTTTCCCGGGGAGCTGTTTTTT. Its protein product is CASSRLAGFPGELFF.

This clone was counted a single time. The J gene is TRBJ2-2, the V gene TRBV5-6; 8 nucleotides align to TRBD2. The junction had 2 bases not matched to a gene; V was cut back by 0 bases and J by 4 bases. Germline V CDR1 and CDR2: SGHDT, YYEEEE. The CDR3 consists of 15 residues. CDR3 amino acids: CASSLVREGTGELFF. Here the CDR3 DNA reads TGTGCCAGCAGCTTGGTTCGGGAGGGCACCGGGGAGCTGTTTTTT.

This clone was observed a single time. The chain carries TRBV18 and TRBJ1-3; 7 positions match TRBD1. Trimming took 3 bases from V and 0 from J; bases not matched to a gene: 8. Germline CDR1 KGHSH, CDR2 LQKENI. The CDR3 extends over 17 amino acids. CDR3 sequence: CASSPPGQVFSGNTIYF. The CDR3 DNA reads TGTGCCAGCTCACCCCCCGGACAGGTCTTCTCTGGAAACACCATATATTTT.

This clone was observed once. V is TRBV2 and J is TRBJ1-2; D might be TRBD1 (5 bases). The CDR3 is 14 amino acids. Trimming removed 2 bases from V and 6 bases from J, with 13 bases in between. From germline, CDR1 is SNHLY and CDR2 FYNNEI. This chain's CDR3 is CASSEIGAYDGYTF. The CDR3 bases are TGTGCCAGCAGTGAAATAGGGGCTTATGATGGCTACACCTTC.

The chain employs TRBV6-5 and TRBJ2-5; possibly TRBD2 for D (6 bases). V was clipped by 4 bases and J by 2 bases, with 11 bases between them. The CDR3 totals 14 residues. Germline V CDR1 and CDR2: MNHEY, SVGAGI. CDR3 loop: CASSLRTTQETQYF. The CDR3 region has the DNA TGTGCCAGCAGTTTAAGGACTACTCAAGAGACCCAGTACTTC.

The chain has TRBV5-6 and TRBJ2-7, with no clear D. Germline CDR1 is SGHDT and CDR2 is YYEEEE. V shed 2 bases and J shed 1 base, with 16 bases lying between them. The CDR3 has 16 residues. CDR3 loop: CASSFVGQKASYEQYF. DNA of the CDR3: TGTGCCAGCAGCTTTGTTGGGCAAAAGGCTTCCTACGAGCAGTACTTC. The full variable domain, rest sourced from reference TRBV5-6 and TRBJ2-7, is DAGVTQSPTHLIKTRGQQVTLRCSPKSGHDTVSWYQQALGQGPQFIFQYYEEEERQRGNFPDRFSGHQFPNYSSELNVNALLLGDSALYLCASSFVGQKASYEQYFGPGTRLTVT.

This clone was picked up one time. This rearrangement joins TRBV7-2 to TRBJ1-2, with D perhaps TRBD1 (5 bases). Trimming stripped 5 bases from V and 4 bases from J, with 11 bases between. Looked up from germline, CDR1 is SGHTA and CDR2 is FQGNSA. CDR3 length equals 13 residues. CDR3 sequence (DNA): TGTGCCAGCAGCCCCGGGGGTTTCTATGGCTACACCTTC. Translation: CASSPGGFYGYTF.

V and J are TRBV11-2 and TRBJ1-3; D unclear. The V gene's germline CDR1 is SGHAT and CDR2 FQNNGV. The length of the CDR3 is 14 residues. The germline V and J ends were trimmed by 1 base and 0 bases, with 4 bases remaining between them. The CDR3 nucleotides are TGTGCCAGCAGCTTAGGCTACTCTGGAAACACCATATATTTT. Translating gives CASSLGYSGNTIYF.

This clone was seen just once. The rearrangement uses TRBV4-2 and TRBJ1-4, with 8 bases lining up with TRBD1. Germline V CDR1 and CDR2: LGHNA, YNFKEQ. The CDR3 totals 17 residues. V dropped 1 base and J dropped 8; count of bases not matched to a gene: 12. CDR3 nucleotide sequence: TGTGCCAGCAGCCAAGTTCAGGGGGCCGAGGGAGGGGAAAAACTGTTTTTT. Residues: CASSQVQGAEGGEKLFF.